This is a list of T cell receptor beta chains from one sample in a study of cytomegalovirus exposure and HLA in healthy donors. Profiled with immunoSEQ multiplex PCR; TCRdb holds only in-frame clones, not every one. The sample contains about 130,000 clones, over 50% of which appear only once. The sequencing input was PBMCs. These TCRs come from a human donor in good health. CDR3s include the opening cysteine and the closing phenylalanine or tryptophan. Each record gives: CDR3 DNA, CDR3 protein, D gene, J gene, clone size, V gene. A D gene is named only where the DNA matches it firmly. A row's size may be missing; if present it is once, few, many or a size class.

CDR3nt: TGTGCCAGCAGTTACTCAGGGACAGACACAGATACGCAGTATTTT
CDR3aa: CASSYSGTDTDTQYF
d_gene: TRBD1
j_gene: TRBJ2-3
abundance: few
v_gene: TRBV6-5

CDR3nt: TGTGCCAGCAGCTCCCGACTAGCGGGAGGCTCCTACAATGAGCAGTTCTTC
CDR3aa: CASSSRLAGGSYNEQFF
d_gene: TRBD2
j_gene: TRBJ2-1
abundance: .
v_gene: TRBV11-3

CDR3nt: TGTGCCAGCACCGAGGGACAGGTTGGCAATCAGCCCCAGCATTTT
CDR3aa: CASTEGQVGNQPQHF
d_gene: TRBD1
j_gene: TRBJ1-5
abundance: .
v_gene: TRBV6-6

CDR3nt: TGTGCCAGCGATGGCGCGGGAGGTCGAGATACGCAGTATTTT
CDR3aa: CASDGAGGRDTQYF
d_gene: TRBD2
j_gene: TRBJ2-3
abundance: .
v_gene: TRBV28

CDR3nt: TGTGCCAGCACTTCATCGGCGAACACCGGGGAGCTGTTTTTT
CDR3aa: CASTSSANTGELFF
d_gene: .
j_gene: TRBJ2-2
abundance: .
v_gene: TRBV7-9

CDR3nt: TGCAGCGTTGAATTTAGGGACAGGTTATCCTACGAGCAGTACTTC
CDR3aa: CSVEFRDRLSYEQYF
d_gene: TRBD1
j_gene: TRBJ2-7
abundance: .
v_gene: TRBV29-1

CDR3nt: TGCAGCGTTGTATCTGGTACAGCTAATTCTGCCGAGCAGTACTTC
CDR3aa: CSVVSGTANSAEQYF
d_gene: .
j_gene: TRBJ2-7
abundance: .
v_gene: TRBV29-1

CDR3nt: TGTGCCAGCAGCGTAGAGGGGACTAGCGGGACGTCAGATACGCAGTATTTT
CDR3aa: CASSVEGTSGTSDTQYF
d_gene: TRBD2
j_gene: TRBJ2-3
abundance: .
v_gene: TRBV9

CDR3nt: TGTGCCAGCAGGTCCGGGACTAGAGTTTTGGAGACCCAGTACTTC
CDR3aa: CASRSGTRVLETQYF
d_gene: TRBD2
j_gene: TRBJ2-5
abundance: few
v_gene: TRBV5-4

CDR3nt: TGTGCCAGCCTTGGGCGGGGGACCCAGGGTTGGAAGCAGTACTTC
CDR3aa: CASLGRGTQGWKQYF
d_gene: TRBD2
j_gene: TRBJ2-7
abundance: .
v_gene: TRBV27

CDR3nt: TGTGCCAGCAGCTCGTTCCGGTCCGATGAAAAACTGTTTTTT
CDR3aa: CASSSFRSDEKLFF
d_gene: .
j_gene: TRBJ1-4
abundance: .
v_gene: TRBV11-3

CDR3nt: TGTGCCAGCAGCGAAAATAGCGGGAGTCGCTACGAGCAGTACTTC
CDR3aa: CASSENSGSRYEQYF
d_gene: TRBD2
j_gene: TRBJ2-7
abundance: .
v_gene: TRBV6-4

CDR3nt: TGTGCCACCAGCAGAGATCGGAATAGCCCTGAGCAGTTCTTC
CDR3aa: CATSRDRNSPEQFF
d_gene: .
j_gene: TRBJ2-1
abundance: .
v_gene: TRBV15

CDR3nt: TGTGCCAGCAGCTCATTTGGACTAGCCTACGAGCAGTACTTC
CDR3aa: CASSSFGLAYEQYF
d_gene: TRBD2
j_gene: TRBJ2-7
abundance: few
v_gene: TRBV7-9

CDR3nt: TGCGCCAGCAGCTTGGCTCAGAGCAGCGGCGGGGAGCTGTTTTTT
CDR3aa: CASSLAQSSGGELFF
d_gene: .
j_gene: TRBJ2-2
abundance: .
v_gene: TRBV5-1

CDR3nt: TGTGCCAGCAGCCCTGGAGCAGCGGGATATCACAATGAGCAGTTCTTC
CDR3aa: CASSPGAAGYHNEQFF
d_gene: TRBD2
j_gene: TRBJ2-1
abundance: .
v_gene: TRBV7-8

CDR3nt: TGTGCCAGCAGTTTATTGACAGGGGGTTCGAGCAATCAGCCCCAGCATTTT
CDR3aa: CASSLLTGGSSNQPQHF
d_gene: TRBD1
j_gene: TRBJ1-5
abundance: .
v_gene: TRBV28

CDR3nt: TGCGCCAGCAGCTTGGGGGGCTGGGAGACCCAGTACTTC
CDR3aa: CASSLGGWETQYF
d_gene: .
j_gene: TRBJ2-5
abundance: .
v_gene: TRBV5-1

CDR3nt: TGTGCCAGCAGTTTATCACAGACTAATGAAAAACTGTTTTTT
CDR3aa: CASSLSQTNEKLFF
d_gene: .
j_gene: TRBJ1-4
abundance: once
v_gene: TRBV28

CDR3nt: TGTGCCAGCAGCTTAATCGGGACTAGCGGGTACAATGAGCAGTTCTTC
CDR3aa: CASSLIGTSGYNEQFF
d_gene: TRBD2
j_gene: TRBJ2-1
abundance: .
v_gene: TRBV7-2

CDR3nt: TGTGCCAGCTCACCGTCAGGGGTTCGGACGAACACCGGGGAGCTGTTTTTT
CDR3aa: CASSPSGVRTNTGELFF
d_gene: .
j_gene: TRBJ2-2
abundance: once
v_gene: TRBV18

CDR3nt: TGTGCCAGCAGCTACAGAGGACTAGCTGGTGAGACCCAGTACTTC
CDR3aa: CASSYRGLAGETQYF
d_gene: TRBD2
j_gene: TRBJ2-5
abundance: .
v_gene: TRBV9

CDR3nt: TGTGCCAGCAGCTTGACGGCTAGCGGGAGAGATACGCAGTATTTT
CDR3aa: CASSLTASGRDTQYF
d_gene: TRBD2
j_gene: TRBJ2-3
abundance: .
v_gene: TRBV5-6

CDR3nt: TGTGCCAGCAGTACCGACAGAGGGGGCTATGGCTACACCTTC
CDR3aa: CASSTDRGGYGYTF
d_gene: .
j_gene: TRBJ1-2
abundance: once
v_gene: TRBV2

CDR3nt: TGTGCCAGTAGTCCTTCGTTAGCAGCGATCACAGATACGCAGTATTTT
CDR3aa: CASSPSLAAITDTQYF
d_gene: .
j_gene: TRBJ2-3
abundance: .
v_gene: TRBV19

CDR3nt: TGTGCCAGCAGGCCCTCGGAATGGGGCTACACCTACGAGCAGTACTTC
CDR3aa: CASRPSEWGYTYEQYF
d_gene: .
j_gene: TRBJ2-7
abundance: .
v_gene: TRBV28

CDR3nt: TGCGCCAGCAGCATCGGACAGGGGTGGGATGAGCAGTTCTTC
CDR3aa: CASSIGQGWDEQFF
d_gene: TRBD1
j_gene: TRBJ2-1
abundance: .
v_gene: TRBV5-1

CDR3nt: TGTGCCAGCAGCGTCCGGGGGGGGGAATCTAACTATGGCTACACCTTC
CDR3aa: CASSVRGGESNYGYTF
d_gene: .
j_gene: TRBJ1-2
abundance: .
v_gene: TRBV9

CDR3nt: TGTGCCAACTCACCACGACCGGGACAGGGAGGCACTGAAGCTTTCTTT
CDR3aa: CANSPRPGQGGTEAFF
d_gene: TRBD1
j_gene: TRBJ1-1
abundance: .
v_gene: TRBV18

CDR3nt: TGCGCCAGCAGCTCCGGAGGTCCCTACGAGCAGTACTTC
CDR3aa: CASSSGGPYEQYF
d_gene: .
j_gene: TRBJ2-7
abundance: .
v_gene: TRBV5-1

CDR3nt: TGTGCCAGCAGCCAAGTTTCCGGGAAGGGAGGCACTGAAGCTTTCTTT
CDR3aa: CASSQVSGKGGTEAFF
d_gene: .
j_gene: TRBJ1-1
abundance: .
v_gene: TRBV14

CDR3nt: TGTGCCAGTAGCCCACAGGCGGAGAACACCGGGGAGCTGTTTTTT
CDR3aa: CASSPQAENTGELFF
d_gene: .
j_gene: TRBJ2-2
abundance: few
v_gene: TRBV19

CDR3nt: TGTGCCAGCAGCCAGGAGACTAGCGGCTTGGTGGTGACCCAGTACTTC
CDR3aa: CASSQETSGLVVTQYF
d_gene: TRBD2
j_gene: TRBJ2-5
abundance: .
v_gene: TRBV11-2

CDR3nt: TGTGCCAGCAGACCGACTGCGGCAGATACGCAGTATTTT
CDR3aa: CASRPTAADTQYF
d_gene: .
j_gene: TRBJ2-3
abundance: .
v_gene: TRBV7-3

CDR3nt: TGTGCCAGTAGTTCGGACAGGTTCGCAGATACGCAGTATTTT
CDR3aa: CASSSDRFADTQYF
d_gene: TRBD1
j_gene: TRBJ2-3
abundance: .
v_gene: TRBV19

CDR3nt: TGCGCCAGCAGCCCCCAAGGGGCCAGGGCGTACGAGCAGTACTTC
CDR3aa: CASSPQGARAYEQYF
d_gene: .
j_gene: TRBJ2-7
abundance: .
v_gene: TRBV4-1

CDR3nt: TGTGCCAGCAGTGATCCCGGGAGGGGAGGGAATGAGCAGTTCTTC
CDR3aa: CASSDPGRGGNEQFF
d_gene: TRBD2
j_gene: TRBJ2-1
abundance: .
v_gene: TRBV25-1

CDR3nt: TGTGCCATCAGTGAGTCAAGGGGACAAGAGACCCAGTACTTC
CDR3aa: CAISESRGQETQYF
d_gene: .
j_gene: TRBJ2-5
abundance: .
v_gene: TRBV10-3

CDR3nt: TGTGCCAGCAGCTTAGTCCCTCATCGCGGCACCGGGGAGCTGTTTTTT
CDR3aa: CASSLVPHRGTGELFF
d_gene: .
j_gene: TRBJ2-2
abundance: .
v_gene: TRBV7-2

CDR3nt: TGTGCCATCAGTGAGACAGGGGAAGGCCGCTATGGCTACACCTTC
CDR3aa: CAISETGEGRYGYTF
d_gene: TRBD1
j_gene: TRBJ1-2
abundance: .
v_gene: TRBV10-3